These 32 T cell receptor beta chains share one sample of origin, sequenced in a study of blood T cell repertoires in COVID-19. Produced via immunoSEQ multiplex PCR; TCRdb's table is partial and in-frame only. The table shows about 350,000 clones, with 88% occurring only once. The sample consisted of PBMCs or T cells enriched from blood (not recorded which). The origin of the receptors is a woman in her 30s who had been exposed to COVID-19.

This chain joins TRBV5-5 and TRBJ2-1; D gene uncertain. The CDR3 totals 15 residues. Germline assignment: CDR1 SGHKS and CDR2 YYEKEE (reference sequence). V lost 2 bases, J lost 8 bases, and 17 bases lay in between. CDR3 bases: TGTGCCAGCAGCTTAATCCCAACCGGTTTGGATGAGCAGTTCTTC. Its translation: CASSLIPTGLDEQFF.

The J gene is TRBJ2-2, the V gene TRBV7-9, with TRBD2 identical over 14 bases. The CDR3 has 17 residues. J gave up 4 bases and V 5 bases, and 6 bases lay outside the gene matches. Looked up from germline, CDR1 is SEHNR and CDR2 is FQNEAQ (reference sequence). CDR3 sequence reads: CASSRGTSGRFTGELFF. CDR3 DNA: TGTGCCAGCAGCAGAGGGACTAGCGGGAGATTCACCGGGGAGCTGTTTTTT.

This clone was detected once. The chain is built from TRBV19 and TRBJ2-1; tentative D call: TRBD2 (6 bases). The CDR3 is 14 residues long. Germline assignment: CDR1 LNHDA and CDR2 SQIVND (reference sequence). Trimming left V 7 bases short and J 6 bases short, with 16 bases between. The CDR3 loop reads CASTTSRTFNEQFF. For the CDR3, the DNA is TGTGCCAGTACTACTAGCAGGACTTTCAATGAGCAGTTCTTC. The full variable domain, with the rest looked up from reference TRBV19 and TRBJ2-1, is DGGITQSPKYLFRKEGQNVTLSCEQNLNHDAMYWYRQDPGQGLRLIYYSQIVNDFQKGDIAEGYSVSREKKESFPLTVTSAQKNPTAFYLCASTTSRTFNEQFFGPGTRLTVL.

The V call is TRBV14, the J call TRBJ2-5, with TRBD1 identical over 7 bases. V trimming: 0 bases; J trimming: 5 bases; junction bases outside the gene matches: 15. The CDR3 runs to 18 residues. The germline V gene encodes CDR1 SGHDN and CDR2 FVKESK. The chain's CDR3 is CASSQDSLRQGVVETQYF. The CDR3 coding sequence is TGTGCCAGCAGCCAAGACTCCCTCCGACAGGGAGTTGTGGAGACCCAGTACTTC.

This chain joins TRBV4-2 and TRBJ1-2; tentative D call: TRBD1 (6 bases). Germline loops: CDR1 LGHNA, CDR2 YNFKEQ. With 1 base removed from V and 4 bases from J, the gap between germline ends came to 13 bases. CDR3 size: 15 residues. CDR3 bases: TGTGCCAGCAGCCAAGCGTCTGGCAGGGGCTATGGCTACACCTTC. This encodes CASSQASGRGYGYTF.

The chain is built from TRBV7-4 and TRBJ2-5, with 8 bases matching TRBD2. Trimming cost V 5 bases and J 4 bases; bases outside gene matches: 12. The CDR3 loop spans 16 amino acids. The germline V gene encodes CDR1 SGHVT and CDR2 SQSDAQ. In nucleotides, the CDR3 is TGTGCCAGCAGCCCTAGAACGGGAGGGCTAGCAGAGACCCAGTACTTC. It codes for CASSPRTGGLAETQYF.

In DNA form, the CDR3 reads TGTGCCAGTAGTATAATTCCAGGGAAAAACACTGAAGCTTTCTTT. This codes for CASSIIPGKNTEAFF. V gene TRBV19 combines with J gene TRBJ1-1; a possible D gene is TRBD1 (5 bases). CDR3 length: 15 amino acids. Germline V gives CDR1 LNHDA, CDR2 SQIVND (reference sequence). The V gene lost 2 bases and the J gene lost 2 bases, with 12 bases spanning the gap.

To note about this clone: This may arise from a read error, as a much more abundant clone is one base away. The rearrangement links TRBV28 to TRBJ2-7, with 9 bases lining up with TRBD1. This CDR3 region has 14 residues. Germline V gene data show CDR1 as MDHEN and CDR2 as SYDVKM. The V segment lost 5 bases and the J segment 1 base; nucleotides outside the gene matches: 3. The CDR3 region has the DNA TGTGCCAGCAGTGCCGGGACAGGGTCCTACGAGCAGTACTTC. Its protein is CASSAGTGSYEQYF.

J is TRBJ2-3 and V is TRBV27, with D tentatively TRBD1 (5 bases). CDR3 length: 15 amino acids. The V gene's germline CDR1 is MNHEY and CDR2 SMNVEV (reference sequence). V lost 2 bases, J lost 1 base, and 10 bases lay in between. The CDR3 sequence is CASSLGARGTDTQYF. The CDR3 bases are TGTGCCAGCAGTTTAGGGGCCCGCGGCACAGATACGCAGTATTTT.

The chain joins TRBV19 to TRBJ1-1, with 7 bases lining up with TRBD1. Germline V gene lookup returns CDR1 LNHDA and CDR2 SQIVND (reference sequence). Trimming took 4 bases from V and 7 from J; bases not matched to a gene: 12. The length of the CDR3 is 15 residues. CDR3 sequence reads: CASSTGQMRRNEAFF. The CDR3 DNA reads TGTGCCAGTAGTACGGGACAGATGAGGAGAAATGAAGCTTTCTTT.

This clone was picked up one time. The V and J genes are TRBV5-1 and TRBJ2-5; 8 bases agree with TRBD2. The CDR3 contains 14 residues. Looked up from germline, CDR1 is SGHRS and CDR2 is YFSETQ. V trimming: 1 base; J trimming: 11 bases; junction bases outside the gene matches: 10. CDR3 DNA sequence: TGCGCCAGCAGCTTGACGGGACTAGAGTTATTTCAGTACTTC. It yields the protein CASSLTGLELFQYF. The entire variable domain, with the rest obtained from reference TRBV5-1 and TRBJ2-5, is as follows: KAGVTQTPRYLIKTRGQQVTLSCSPISGHRSVSWYQQTPGQGLQFLFEYFSETQRNKGNFPGRFSGRQFSNSRSEMNVSTLELGDSALYLCASSLTGLELFQYFGPGTRLLVL.

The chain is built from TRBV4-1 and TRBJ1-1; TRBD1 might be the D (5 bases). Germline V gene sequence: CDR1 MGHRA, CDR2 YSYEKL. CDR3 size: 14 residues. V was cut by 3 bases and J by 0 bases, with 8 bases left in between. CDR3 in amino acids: CASSHGALNTEAFF. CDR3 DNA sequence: TGCGCCAGCAGCCATGGGGCTCTGAACACTGAAGCTTTCTTT.

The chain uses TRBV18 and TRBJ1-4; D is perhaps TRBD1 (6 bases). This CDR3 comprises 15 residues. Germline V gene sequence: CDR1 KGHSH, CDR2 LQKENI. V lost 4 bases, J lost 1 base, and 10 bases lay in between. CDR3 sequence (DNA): TGTGCCAGCTCACGGGGGCTCAGAACTAATGAAAAACTGTTTTTT. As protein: CASSRGLRTNEKLFF.

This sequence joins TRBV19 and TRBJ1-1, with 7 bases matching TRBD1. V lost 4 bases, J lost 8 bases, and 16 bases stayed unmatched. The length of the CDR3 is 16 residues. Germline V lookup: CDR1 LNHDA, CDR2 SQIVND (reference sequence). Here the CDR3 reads CASSTTWGTVALEAFF. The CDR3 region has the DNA TGTGCCAGTAGTACAACATGGGGGACAGTGGCGTTAGAAGCTTTCTTT.

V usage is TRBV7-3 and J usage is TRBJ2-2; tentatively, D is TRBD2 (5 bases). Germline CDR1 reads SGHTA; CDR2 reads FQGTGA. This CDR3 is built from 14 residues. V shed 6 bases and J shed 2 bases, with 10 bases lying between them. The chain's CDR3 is CASRQTTNTGELFF. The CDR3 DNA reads TGTGCCAGCAGGCAGACTACAAACACCGGGGAGCTGTTTTTT. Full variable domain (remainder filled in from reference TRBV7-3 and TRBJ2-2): GAGVSQTPSNKVTEKGKYVELRCDPISGHTALYWYRQSLGQGPEFLIYFQGTGAADDSGLPNDRFFAVRPEGSVSTLKIQRTERGDSAVYLCASRQTTNTGELFFGEGSRLTVL.

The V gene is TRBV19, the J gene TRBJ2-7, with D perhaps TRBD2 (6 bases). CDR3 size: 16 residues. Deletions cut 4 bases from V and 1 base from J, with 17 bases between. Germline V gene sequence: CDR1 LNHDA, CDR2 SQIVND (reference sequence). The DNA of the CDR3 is TGTGCCAGTAGTAAGGGCTGGGAGGCCGGGTCCTACGAGCAGTACTTC. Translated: CASSKGWEAGSYEQYF.

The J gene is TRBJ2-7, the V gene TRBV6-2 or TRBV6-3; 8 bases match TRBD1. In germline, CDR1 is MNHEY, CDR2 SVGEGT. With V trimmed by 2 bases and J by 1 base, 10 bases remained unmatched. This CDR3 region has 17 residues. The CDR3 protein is CASSYGLIGDRSYEQYF. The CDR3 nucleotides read TGTGCCAGCAGTTACGGTCTTATAGGGGACAGGTCCTACGAGCAGTACTTC.

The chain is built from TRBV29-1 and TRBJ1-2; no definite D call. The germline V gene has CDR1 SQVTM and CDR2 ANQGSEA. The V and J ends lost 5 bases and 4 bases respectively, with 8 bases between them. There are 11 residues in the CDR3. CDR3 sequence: CSVSWSYGYTF. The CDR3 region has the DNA TGCAGCGTTTCTTGGAGCTATGGCTACACCTTC.

CDR3: CATRQGQETQYF. CDR3 DNA sequence: TGTGCCACCCGACAGGGCCAAGAGACCCAGTACTTC. The chain couples TRBV28 to TRBJ2-5; 7 bases map to TRBD1. Losses at the gene ends were 10 bases for V and 1 base for J; bases not matched to a gene: 3. The CDR3 has 12 amino acids. CDR1 and CDR2 from the germline V gene are MDHEN and SYDVKM.

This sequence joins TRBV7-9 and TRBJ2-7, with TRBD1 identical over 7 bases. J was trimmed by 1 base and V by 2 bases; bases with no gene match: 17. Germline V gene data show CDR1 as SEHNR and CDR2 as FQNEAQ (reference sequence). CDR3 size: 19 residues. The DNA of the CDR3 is TGTGCCAGCAGCTTATACTTGGCTGAGGATTACAGGGGATCCTACGAGCAGTACTTC. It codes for CASSLYLAEDYRGSYEQYF.

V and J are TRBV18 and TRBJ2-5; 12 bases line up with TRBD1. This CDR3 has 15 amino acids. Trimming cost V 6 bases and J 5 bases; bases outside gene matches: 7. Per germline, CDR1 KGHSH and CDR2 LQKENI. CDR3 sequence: CASSSGTGGLETQYF. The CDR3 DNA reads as TGTGCCAGCTCCTCCGGGACAGGGGGCTTGGAGACCCAGTACTTC.

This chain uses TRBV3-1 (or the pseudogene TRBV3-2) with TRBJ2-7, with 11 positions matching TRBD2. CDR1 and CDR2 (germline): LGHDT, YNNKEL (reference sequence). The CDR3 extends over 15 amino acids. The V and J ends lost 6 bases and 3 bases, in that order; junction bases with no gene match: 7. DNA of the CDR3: TGTGCCAGCAGTCCTCGACTAGCGGGACTCTACGAGCAGTACTTC. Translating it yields CASSPRLAGLYEQYF.

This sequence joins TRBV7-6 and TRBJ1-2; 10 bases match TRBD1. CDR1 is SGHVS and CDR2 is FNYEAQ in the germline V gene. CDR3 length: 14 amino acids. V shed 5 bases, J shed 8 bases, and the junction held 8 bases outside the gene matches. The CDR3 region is CASSPTGTGVGYTF. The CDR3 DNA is TGTGCCAGCAGCCCGACCGGGACAGGGGTGGGCTACACCTTC. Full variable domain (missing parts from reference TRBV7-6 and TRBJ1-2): GAGVSQSPRYKVTKRGQDVALRCDPISGHVSLYWYRQALGQGPEFLTYFNYEAQQDKSGLPNDRFSAERPEGSISTLTIQRTEQRDSAMYRCASSPTGTGVGYTFGSGTRLTVV.

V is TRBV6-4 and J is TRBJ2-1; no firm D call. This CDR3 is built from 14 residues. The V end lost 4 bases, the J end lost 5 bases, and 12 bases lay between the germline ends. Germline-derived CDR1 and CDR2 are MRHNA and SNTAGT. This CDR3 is CASSVTLSHNEQFF. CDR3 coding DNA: TGTGCCAGCAGTGTGACTTTATCCCACAATGAGCAGTTCTTC.

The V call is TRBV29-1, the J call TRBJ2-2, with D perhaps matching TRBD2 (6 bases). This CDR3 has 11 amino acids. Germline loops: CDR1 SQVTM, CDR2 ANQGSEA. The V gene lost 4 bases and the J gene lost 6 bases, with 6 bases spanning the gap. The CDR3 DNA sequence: TGCAGCGTTGGGGGGGCCGGGGAGCTGTTTTTT. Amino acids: CSVGGAGELFF.

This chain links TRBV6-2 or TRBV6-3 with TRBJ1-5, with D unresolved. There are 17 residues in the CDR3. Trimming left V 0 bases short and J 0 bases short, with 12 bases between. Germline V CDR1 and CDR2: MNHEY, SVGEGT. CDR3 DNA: TGTGCCAGCAGTTACTCCCGTTGGAGTAATAGCAATCAGCCCCAGCATTTT. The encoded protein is CASSYSRWSNSNQPQHF.

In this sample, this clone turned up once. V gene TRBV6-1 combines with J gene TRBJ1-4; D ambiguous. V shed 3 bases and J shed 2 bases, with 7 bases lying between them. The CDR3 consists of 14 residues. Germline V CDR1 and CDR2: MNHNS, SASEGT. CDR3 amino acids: CASSDLYTNEKLFF. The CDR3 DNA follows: TGTGCCAGCAGTGATCTGTATACTAATGAAAAACTGTTTTTT.

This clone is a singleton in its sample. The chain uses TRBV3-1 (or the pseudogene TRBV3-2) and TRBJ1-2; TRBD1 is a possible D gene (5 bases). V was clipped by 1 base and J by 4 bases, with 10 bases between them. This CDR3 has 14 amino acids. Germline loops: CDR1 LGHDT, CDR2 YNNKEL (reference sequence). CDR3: CASSQVGHGYGYTF. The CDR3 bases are TGTGCCAGCAGCCAAGTCGGACACGGCTATGGCTACACCTTC.

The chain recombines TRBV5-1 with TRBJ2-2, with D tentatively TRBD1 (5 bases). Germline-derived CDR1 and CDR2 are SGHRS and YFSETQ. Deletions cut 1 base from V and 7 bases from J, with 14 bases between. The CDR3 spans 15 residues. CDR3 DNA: TGCGCCAGCAGCTTGATCCAGGGTACCGACGGGGAGCTGTTTTTT. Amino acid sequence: CASSLIQGTDGELFF.

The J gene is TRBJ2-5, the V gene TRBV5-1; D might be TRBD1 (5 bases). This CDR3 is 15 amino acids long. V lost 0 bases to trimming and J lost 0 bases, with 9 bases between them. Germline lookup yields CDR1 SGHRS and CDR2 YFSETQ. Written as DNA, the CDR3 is TGCGCCAGCAGCTTGGGACAGTCGTACCAAGAGACCCAGTACTTC. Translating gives CASSLGQSYQETQYF.

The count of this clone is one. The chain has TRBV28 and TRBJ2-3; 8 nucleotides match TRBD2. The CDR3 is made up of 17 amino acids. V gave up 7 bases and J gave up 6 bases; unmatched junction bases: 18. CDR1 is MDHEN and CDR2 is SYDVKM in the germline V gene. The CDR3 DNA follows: TGTGCCAGCACCCCTATCCGACTAGCCCGCGGGGGGGATACGCAGTATTTT. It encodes CASTPIRLARGGDTQYF.

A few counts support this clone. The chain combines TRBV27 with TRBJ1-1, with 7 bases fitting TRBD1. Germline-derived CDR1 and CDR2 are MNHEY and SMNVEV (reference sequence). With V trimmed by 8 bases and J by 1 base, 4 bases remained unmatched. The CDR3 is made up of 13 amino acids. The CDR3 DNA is TGTGCCAGCTTAGGGGGCGGGAACACTGAAGCTTTCTTT. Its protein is CASLGGGNTEAFF.